This TCR beta chain was captured by sequencing in a study of cytomegalovirus exposure and HLA in healthy donors. The CDR3 contains 16 residues. Losses at the gene ends were 0 bases for V and 3 bases for J; bases not matched to a gene: 2. Germline CDR1 is WNHNN and CDR2 is SYGVQD (reference sequence). Primers included in the PCR were 60 Vbeta and 13 Jbeta primers. Profiling relied on immunoSEQ multiplex PCR, and the TCRdb table lists in-frame clones only, not all of them. The listing records 75,000 to 95,000 clones. The sample comprised PBMCs. The J gene is TRBJ2-1, the V gene TRBV10-1, with 10 bases aligning to TRBD2. This TCR derives from a woman aged 60-70 years in good health and CMV-seronegative. Written as DNA, the CDR3 is TGCGCCAGCAGTGAGTCCGGGACTAGCGTCTACAATGAGCAGTTCTTC. It is translated as CASSESGTSVYNEQFF.